This T cell receptor (beta chain) was obtained from a study of shared clonotypes between healthy human individuals. The overall study: Those who served as donors were a couple of women and a few men between the ages of 18 and 49. Three plates were used per donor for CD4 naive, three for CD4 memory, two for CD8 naive and one for CD8 memory.

J gave up 4 bases and V 0 bases, and 8 bases lay outside the gene matches. Germline assignment: CDR1 SGDLS and CDR2 YYNGEE. The CDR3 totals 16 residues. For this clone: Its antigen is currently unknown. Different DNA sequences within this sample yield the same CDR3.

Study conclusions and caveats: Naive CD4 clonotypes overlapped across a few donors at roughly 5.1%.

Per sorted-subset replicate PCR, input was approximately 0.2 ug DNA, representing tens of thousands of T cell genomes. Some clones are missing from TCRdb's copy, which holds only in-frame ones; the method was immunoSEQ multiplex PCR. The table shows approximately 1.4 million clones, with 95% to 99% occurring only once. The sample was naive CD4+ T cells sorted from blood. As to subset: CD45RA+ positively selected. The source of this sequence is a man aged 25 to 40 in good health. The gene calls are TRBV9 and TRBJ2-7, with 9 bases matching TRBD2. The CDR3 loop is CASSVGLAGVEYEQYF. DNA of the CDR3: TGTGCCAGCAGCGTAGGGTTAGCGGGAGTTGAGTACGAGCAGTACTTC.